The clone carrying this TCR beta chain was seen more than once but under ten times. Antigen specificity is unknown. V trimming: 5 bases; J trimming: 7 bases; junction bases outside the gene matches: 9. The CDR3 is made up of 14 amino acids. A J-beta primer mix and a sample-barcoded 5' primer were used in a second PCR of roughly 6 to 12 cycles. A template-switch adaptor containing 12 random nucleotides labeled each cDNA molecule. TCRdb redid the calling of the 5' RACE reads with MiXCR, one entry per CDR3 protein. In the table there are around 970,000 distinct CDR3 sequences, just over 50% of which are singletons. This sample was taken from a study of blood T cells in healthy people across ages. Study-wide context: When template switching was applied, about one barcoded beta molecule was captured per two T cells. Study-level findings and limits: Per-million-T-cell TCR beta diversity fell roughly linearly with age. Researchers report that TCR beta diversity correlated strongly with naive T cell percentage.

V gene TRBV12-3 or TRBV12-4 combines with J gene TRBJ2-3, with TRBD1 matching 7 bases. This sequence was found in a woman aged 55-70 years in good health. The sample consisted of blood. CDR3 nucleotide sequence: TGTGCCAGCAGTCACGACAGGGATGGAAATACGCAGTATTTT. This codes for CASSHDRDGNTQYF.